The sequence of this T cell receptor beta chain was determined in a study of T cell responses to AZD1222 COVID-19 vaccine. CDR1 and CDR2 from the germline V gene are LNHNV and YYDKDF (reference sequence). The CDR3 extends over 15 amino acids. V lost 0 bases, J lost 1 base, and 9 bases lay in between. A note on this clone: The antigen remains undetermined.

General observations from the study: It was only after the peak T cell response that any repertoires were sampled.

Clones were sequenced by immunoSEQ multiplex PCR, and TCRdb holds only the in-frame ones, with some missing. The sample holds roughly 150,000 clones; about 90% are singletons and the top ten take more than 1.1%. Specimen: peripheral blood, collected on day 0 of AZD1222 vaccination. The rearrangement joins TRBV15 to TRBJ1-1; D possibly corresponds to TRBD1 (5 bases). The receptor comes from an adult in good health. CDR3 coding DNA: TGTGCCACCAGCAGAGATACGGGACCGAACACTGAAGCTTTCTTT. Its protein product is CATSRDTGPNTEAFF.